This T cell receptor beta chain was observed in a study of post-analysis software for immune sequencing data. Study results and limitations: About 5 TRBV segments (TRBV5-6, TRBV5-1 and TRBV20-1 among them) occurred more frequently in patients than in controls.

Trimming stripped 6 bases from V and 10 bases from J, with 19 bases between. Germline CDR1 reads MNHEY; CDR2 reads SVGAGI. CDR3 size: 14 residues. Included in the TCR beta cDNA libraries were unique molecular identifiers. In TCRdb, the PCR reads were re-called with MiXCR into one record per CDR3 protein. The sample consists of 650,000 to 850,000 distinct CDR3 sequences, under 70% of them appearing once. With regard to this clonotype: Its antigen is currently unknown.

The sample taken for sequencing was blood. This sequence originates from a girl under 18 with multiple sclerosis. The chain employs TRBV6-5 and TRBJ2-1; maybe TRBD2 (6 bases). CDR3 coding DNA: TGTGCCAGCAGCTCCGGCGGACTACTTGGCGAGCAGTTCTTC. Translated, it gives CASSSGGLLGEQFF.